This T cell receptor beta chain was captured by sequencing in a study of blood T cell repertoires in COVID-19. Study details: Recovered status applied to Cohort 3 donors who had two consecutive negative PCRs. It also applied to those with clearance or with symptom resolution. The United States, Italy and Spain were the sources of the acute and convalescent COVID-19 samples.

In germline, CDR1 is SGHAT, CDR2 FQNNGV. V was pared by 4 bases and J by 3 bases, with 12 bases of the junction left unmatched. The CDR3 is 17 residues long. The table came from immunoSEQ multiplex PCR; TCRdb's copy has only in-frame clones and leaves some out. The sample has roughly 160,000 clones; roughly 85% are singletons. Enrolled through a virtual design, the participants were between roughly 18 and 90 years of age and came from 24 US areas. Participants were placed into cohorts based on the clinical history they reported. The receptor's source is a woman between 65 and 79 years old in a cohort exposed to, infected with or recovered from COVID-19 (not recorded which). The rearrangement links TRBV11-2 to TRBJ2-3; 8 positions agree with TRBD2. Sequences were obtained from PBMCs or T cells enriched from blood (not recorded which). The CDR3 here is CASSSQSSGIRTDTQYF. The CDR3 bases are TGTGCCAGCAGCTCCCAAAGTAGCGGGATCCGGACAGATACGCAGTATTTT. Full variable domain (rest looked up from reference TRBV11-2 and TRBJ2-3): EAGVAQSPRYKIIEKRQSVAFWCNPISGHATLYWYQQILGQGPKLLIQFQNNGVVDDSQLPKDRFSAERLKGVDSTLKIQPAKLEDSAVYLCASSSQSSGIRTDTQYFGPGTRLTVL.